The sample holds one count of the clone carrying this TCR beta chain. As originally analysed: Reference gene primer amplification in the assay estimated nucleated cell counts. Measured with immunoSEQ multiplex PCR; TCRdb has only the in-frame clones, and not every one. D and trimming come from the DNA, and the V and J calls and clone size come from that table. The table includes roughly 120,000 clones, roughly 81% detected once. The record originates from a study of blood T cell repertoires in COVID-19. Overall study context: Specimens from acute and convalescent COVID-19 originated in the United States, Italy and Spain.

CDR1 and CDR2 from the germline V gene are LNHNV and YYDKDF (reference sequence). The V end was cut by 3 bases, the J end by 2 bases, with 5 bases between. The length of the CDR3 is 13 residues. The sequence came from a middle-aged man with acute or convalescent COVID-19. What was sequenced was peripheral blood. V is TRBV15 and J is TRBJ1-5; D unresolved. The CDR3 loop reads CATSSQGNQPQHF. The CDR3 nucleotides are TGTGCCACCAGCAGCCAGGGCAATCAGCCCCAGCATTTT.